This T cell receptor (beta chain) derives from a study of T cells in tumors after PD-1 blockade. Study at large: No patient had prior checkpoint blockade, systemic immunosuppression, or radiotherapy within 4 weeks.

Here immunoSEQ multiplex PCR was the method, and the copy in TCRdb shows in-frame clones only, minus some. The sample comprises around 49,000 clones, more than 65% of which are singletons, and just over 4% rests with the top ten. The CDR3 runs to 15 residues. Trimming stripped 5 bases from V and 0 bases from J, with 12 bases between. CDR1 and CDR2 from the germline V gene are SGHTA and FQGNSA. The receptor's source is a human donor with basal cell carcinoma. Sequences were derived from PBMCs, sampled before anti-PD-1 treatment. The chain recombines TRBV7-2 with TRBJ2-3; D gene unclear. CDR3 sequence: CASSLSLTSTDTQYF. In nucleotides, the CDR3 is TGTGCCAGCAGCCTCAGTCTTACTAGCACAGATACGCAGTATTTT.